This T cell receptor beta chain was sequenced during a study of T cell responses to AZD1222 COVID-19 vaccine. For the study at large: Timing groups of about 4 and about 12 weeks for second doses were pooled. Whole-study results and caveats: Distributed over spike, vaccine-associated CD4 TCRs predominated at 160-218 and 743-854. Spike-specific TCRs gained breadth and depth after people received two AZD1222 doses. Sampling captured repertoires only after the peak T cell response.

Sequenced by immunoSEQ multiplex PCR; TCRdb stores in-frame clones only, minus some. The sample comprises 150,000 to 200,000 clones, about 95% of which are singletons, and approximately 0.64% rests with the top ten. Of note for this clone: The antigen remains undetermined.

This specimen consisted of peripheral blood, obtained on day 0 of AZD1222 vaccination. The clonotype originates from an adult in good health.

The CDR3 reads CASSGYILGGDISQNTGELFF. The CDR3 coding sequence is TGTGCCAGCAGCGGATACATACTCGGAGGGGATATTTCCCAGAACACCGGGGAGCTGTTTTTT. The chain carries TRBV6-6 and TRBJ2-2; a weak D match, TRBD2 (6 bases). CDR3 length: 21 amino acids. V dropped 6 bases and J dropped 1 base, with 30 bases sitting between them. CDR1 is MNHNY, CDR2 SVGAGI, per germline (reference sequence).